Listed below are T cell receptor beta chains from one sample, sequenced in a study of T cells after yellow fever vaccination. TCRdb used MiXCR to reprocess the 5' RACE reads, holding one entry per CDR3 protein. The table has around 300,000 distinct CDR3 sequences, roughly 4.3% seen once; the top ten hold about 26%. Sequenced here: PBMCs, sampled 5 days after the yellow fever booster vaccination. The receptors stem from a man aged 18 to 30 who received the YFV17D yellow fever vaccine. The CDR3 runs from the conserved cysteine through the conserved F or W.

j_call v_call cdr3_aa
TRBJ1-2 TRBV11-1 CASSPSTGSGYTF
TRBJ2-1 TRBV2 CASSDEGARYNEQFF
TRBJ2-1 TRBV4-3 CASSQGGAWTGYNEQFF
TRBJ1-5 TRBV7-2 CASSDRTGQPQHF
TRBJ2-1 TRBV7-2 CASSLVRAAFNEQFF
TRBJ2-3 TRBV5-1 CASSPGSTDTQYF
TRBJ2-7 TRBV2 CASSVGVYEQYF
TRBJ1-6 TRBV9 CASSGTGNSPLHF
TRBJ2-3 TRBV5-4 CASSLLGTATDTQYF
TRBJ2-2 TRBV7-2 CASSIGIETTGELFF
TRBJ2-7 TRBV20-1 CSASPFTKGHASEQYF
TRBJ2-5 TRBV11-1 CASSPRRSAGVETQYF
TRBJ2-7 TRBV12-3/TRBV12-4 CASSRTPYEQYF
TRBJ2-3 TRBV23-1 CASSPTRPWVADTQYF
TRBJ2-7 TRBV5-1 CASSLPDSLYEQYF
TRBJ1-1 TRBV7-9 CASSLPHREGAEAFF